This T cell receptor beta chain was recorded in a study of cytomegalovirus exposure and HLA in healthy donors. Use of 60 Vbeta and 13 Jbeta primers characterized the PCR. TCRdb's copy holds only in-frame clones and misses some; the assay was immunoSEQ multiplex PCR. Of fewer than 350,000 clones in the sample, 80% to 90% were seen once. Germline loops: CDR1 MGHRA, CDR2 YSYEKL. The length of the CDR3 is 15 residues. The junction had 7 bases not matched to a gene; V was cut back by 4 bases and J by 5 bases. About this clone itself: The antigen is undetermined.

Donors were nominally healthy when sampled, though unrecorded immune exposures were likely. Points from the study as a whole: About 87% or about 30% of the time was how often most TCR beta V segments were productive, according to an earlier analysis.

This chain joins TRBV4-1 and TRBJ2-1, with TRBD2 identical over 8 bases. Sequencing used PBMCs. The clonotype comes from a woman aged 18-35 years in good health and CMV-seronegative. CDR3 residues: CASSRRTSQDNEQFF. In DNA form, the CDR3 reads TGCGCCAGCAGCCGCCGGACTAGCCAGGACAATGAGCAGTTCTTC.